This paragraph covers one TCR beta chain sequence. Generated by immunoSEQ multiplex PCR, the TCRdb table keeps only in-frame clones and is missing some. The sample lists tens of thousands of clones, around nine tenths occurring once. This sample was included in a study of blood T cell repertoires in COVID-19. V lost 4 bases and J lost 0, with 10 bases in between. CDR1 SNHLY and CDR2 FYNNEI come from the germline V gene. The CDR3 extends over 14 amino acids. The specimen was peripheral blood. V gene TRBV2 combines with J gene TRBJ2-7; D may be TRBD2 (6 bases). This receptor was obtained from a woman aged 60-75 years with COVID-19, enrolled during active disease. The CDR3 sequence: CASSGGLVSYEQYF. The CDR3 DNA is TGTGCCAGCAGTGGGGGACTCGTCTCCTACGAGCAGTACTTC. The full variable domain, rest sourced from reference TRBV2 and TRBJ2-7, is EPEVTQTPSHQVTQMGQEVILRCVPISNHLYFYWYRQILGQKVEFLVSFYNNEISEKSEIFDDQFSVERPDGSNFTLKIRSTKLEDSAMYFCASSGGLVSYEQYFGPGTRLTVT.